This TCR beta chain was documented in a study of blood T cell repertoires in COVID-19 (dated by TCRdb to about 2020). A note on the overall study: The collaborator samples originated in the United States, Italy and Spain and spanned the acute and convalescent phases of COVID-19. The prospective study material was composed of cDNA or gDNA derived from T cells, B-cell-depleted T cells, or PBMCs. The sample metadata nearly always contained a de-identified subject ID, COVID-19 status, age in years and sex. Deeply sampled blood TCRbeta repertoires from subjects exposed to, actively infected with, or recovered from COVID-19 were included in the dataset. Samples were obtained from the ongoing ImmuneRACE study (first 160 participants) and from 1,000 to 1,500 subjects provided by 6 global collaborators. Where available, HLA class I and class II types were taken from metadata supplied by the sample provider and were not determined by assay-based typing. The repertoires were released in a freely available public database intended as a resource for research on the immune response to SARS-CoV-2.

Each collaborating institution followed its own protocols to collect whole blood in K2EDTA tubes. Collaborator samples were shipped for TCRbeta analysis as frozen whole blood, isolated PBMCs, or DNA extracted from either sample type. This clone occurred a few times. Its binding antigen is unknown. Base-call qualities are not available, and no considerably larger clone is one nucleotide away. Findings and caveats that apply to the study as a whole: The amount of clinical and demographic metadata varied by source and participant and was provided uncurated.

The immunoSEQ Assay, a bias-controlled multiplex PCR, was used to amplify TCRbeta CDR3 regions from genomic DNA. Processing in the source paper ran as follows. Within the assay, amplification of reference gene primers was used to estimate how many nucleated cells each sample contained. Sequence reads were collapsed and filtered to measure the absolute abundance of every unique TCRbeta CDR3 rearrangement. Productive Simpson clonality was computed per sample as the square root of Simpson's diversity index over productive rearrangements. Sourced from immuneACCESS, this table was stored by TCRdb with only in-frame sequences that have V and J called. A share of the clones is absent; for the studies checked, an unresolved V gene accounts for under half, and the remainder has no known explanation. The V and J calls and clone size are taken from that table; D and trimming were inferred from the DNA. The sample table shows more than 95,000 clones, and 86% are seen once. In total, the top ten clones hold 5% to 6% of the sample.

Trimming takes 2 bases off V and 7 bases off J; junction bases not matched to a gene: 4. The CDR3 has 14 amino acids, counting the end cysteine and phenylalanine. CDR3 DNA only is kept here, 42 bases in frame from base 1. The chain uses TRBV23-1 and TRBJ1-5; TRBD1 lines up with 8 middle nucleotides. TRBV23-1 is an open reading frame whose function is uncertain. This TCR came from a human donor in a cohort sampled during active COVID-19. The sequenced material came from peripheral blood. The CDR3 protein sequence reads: CASSQTDRGQPQHF. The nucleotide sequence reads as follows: TGCGCCAGCAGTCAAACCGACAGGGGCCAGCCCCAGCATTTT.